The clone carrying this T cell receptor (beta chain) occurred once. The record originates from a study of blood T cell repertoires in COVID-19. Germline loops: CDR1 SGDLS, CDR2 YYNGEE. The CDR3 length is 16 residues. The junction had 6 bases not matched to a gene; V was cut back by 4 bases and J by 1 base. TCRdb's table, derived via immunoSEQ multiplex PCR, lists solely in-frame clones and lacks some. The table records about 170,000 clones, 85% to 90% of them present only once. The V and J genes are TRBV9 and TRBJ1-4; 8 nucleotides match TRBD1. This clonotype was obtained from an elderly woman in a cohort sampled during active or convalescent COVID-19. The specimen sequenced was peripheral blood. The CDR3 DNA reads TGTGCCAGCAGCCCTTTGACAGGGGAAACTAATGAAAAACTGTTTTTT. It translates to CASSPLTGETNEKLFF.